The rows below give T cell receptor beta chains drawn from one sample of a study of blood T cell repertoires in COVID-19. Profiled with immunoSEQ multiplex PCR; TCRdb holds only in-frame clones, not every one. This table holds over 120,000 clones, over 80% found once. Input material: PBMCs or T cells enriched from blood (not recorded which). These receptors were taken from a man aged 55 to 69 who had recovered from COVID-19. Both conserved end residues are part of each CDR3. The D gene is left open where the match is weak. Size tells how often a clone was seen (once, few, many) or the class of an expanded clone, and some rows leave it out.

>TRBD1|TRBJ2-1|TRBV27|.
TGTGCCAGCAGTTTAAGTCGGACAGGGGCGCAGTTCTTC
CASSLSRTGAQFF
>.|TRBJ1-5|TRBV5-5|.
TGTGCCAGCAGACAGGGCCTAAATCAGCCCCAGCATTTT
CASRQGLNQPQHF
>.|TRBJ2-7|TRBV24-1|.
TGTGCCACCAGTGATTTGACGCAGGAGTACTTC
CATSDLTQEYF
>TRBD2|TRBJ2-3|TRBV30|.
TGTGCCTATAAACTAGCGGGATATACGCAGTATTTT
CAYKLAGYTQYF
>TRBD2|TRBJ2-5|TRBV6-6|.
TGTGCCAGCAATAAAATGGGACCGCCGGGGGGGACCCAGTACTTC
CASNKMGPPGGTQYF
>.|TRBJ2-7|TRBV14|once
TGTGCCAGCAGCCAAAGCACGAGGTCCTACGAGCAGTACTTC
CASSQSTRSYEQYF
>TRBD1|TRBJ2-7|TRBV20-1|.
TGCAGTGCCGCACAGGGGGCCGAGCAGTACTTC
CSAAQGAEQYF
>TRBD1|TRBJ2-6|TRBV6-6|.
TGTGCCAGCAGTTACGACAGGGCTGGGGCCAACGTCCTGACTTTC
CASSYDRAGANVLTF
>.|TRBJ1-6|TRBV25-1|.
TGTGCCAGCACTCGTCCGGACTACGCGGGGTCACCCCTCCACTTT
CASTRPDYAGSPLHF
>.|TRBJ2-2|TRBV7-2|.
TGTGCCAGCAGCTTGGAACTAGATAGCACCGGGGAGCTGTTTTTT
CASSLELDSTGELFF
>.|TRBJ2-1|TRBV28|.
TGTGCCAGCCTAAGCGGAGTCTCCTACAATGAGCAGTTCTTC
CASLSGVSYNEQFF
>.|TRBJ1-2|TRBV12-3/TRBV12-4|.
TGTGCCAGCAGTTTTGTAGTGCAGGGGGGCTACACCTTC
CASSFVVQGGYTF
>.|TRBJ2-2|TRBV5-1|.
TGCGCCAGCAGCATCGGGACTGGAGGTTACGGGGAGCTGTTTTTT
CASSIGTGGYGELFF
>.|TRBJ2-1|TRBV9|.
TGTGCCAGCAGCGATCGGGGGAGCTCCTACAATGAGCAGTTCTTC
CASSDRGSSYNEQFF
>.|TRBJ2-7|TRBV27|.
TGTGCCAGCAGTCACGGGGGTTCCTACGAGCAGTACTTC
CASSHGGSYEQYF
>TRBD1|TRBJ2-7|TRBV27|.
TGTGCCAGCAGTTTAACGCTTGGCAGGGGGCTTACGTACGAGCAGTACTTC
CASSLTLGRGLTYEQYF
>TRBD1|TRBJ2-7|TRBV19|once
TGTGCCAGTAGTATTCGGGACAGGGCTGGCGAGCAGTACTTC
CASSIRDRAGEQYF
>TRBD1|TRBJ1-5|TRBV4-1|.
TGCGCCAGCAGCCAAGAGGGGGGCAGGGGGTTTCAGCCCCAGCATTTT
CASSQEGGRGFQPQHF
>TRBD1|TRBJ2-5|TRBV29-1|.
TGCAGCGTTGGGGACAGGGGGCGTTCGGAGACCCAGTACTTC
CSVGDRGRSETQYF
>.|TRBJ1-5|TRBV28|.
TGTGCCTCCCTAGGGGGGGCGGGCAATCAGCCCCAGCATTTT
CASLGGAGNQPQHF
>TRBD1|TRBJ1-6|TRBV7-6|.
TGTGCCAGCAGCTTAGCGGGACAGGGCGATTCACCCCTCCACTTT
CASSLAGQGDSPLHF
>TRBD1|TRBJ1-6|TRBV5-1|.
TGCGCCAGCAGCTTGCGACAGGGGTATAATTCACCCCTCCACTTT
CASSLRQGYNSPLHF